This T cell receptor (beta chain) appears in the sequencing data of a study of shared clonotypes between healthy human individuals. Authors' processing steps: ImmunoSEQ output lacked quality scores and full-length reads, limiting matched filtering. Here immunoSEQ multiplex PCR was the method, and the copy in TCRdb shows in-frame clones only, minus some. V, J and clone size derive from that table, while D and trimming were established from the DNA sequence. Here the sample spans some 360,000 clones, about 70% being singletons. General study results and limits: In this cohort, only blood was sampled, and tissue repertoires likely differ. Among the subsets, naive ones generally showed larger estimated richness than memory ones.

Turning to this clone: Antigen: not known.

The V gene's germline CDR1 is LGHNA and CDR2 YNFKEQ. V was clipped by 4 bases and J by 5 bases, with 15 bases between them. The CDR3 loop spans 15 amino acids. The genes are TRBV4-2 and TRBJ2-1, with a weak D call TRBD2 (6 bases). The sequence was collected from a man aged 25-45 years in good health. The sample consisted of memory CD4+ T cells sorted from blood. Sample subset: CD45RA-negative fraction. CDR3 DNA sequence: TGTGCCAGCAGCCCTACAGCGGGTTCTGACAATGAGCAGTTCTTC. Its translation: CASSPTAGSDNEQFF.